The 29 T cell receptor beta chains below all came from one sample that was sequenced in a study of blood T cell repertoires in COVID-19. Produced via immunoSEQ multiplex PCR; TCRdb's table is partial and in-frame only. This sample has 35,000 to 55,000 clones; nearly 90% occur once, and the top ten carry about 16%. Sequences were obtained from peripheral blood. The receptors stem from a man between 65 and 85 years old with active COVID-19.

The genes are TRBV7-2 and TRBJ2-7; D perhaps matches TRBD1 (6 bases). The length of the CDR3 is 16 residues. Germline V lookup: CDR1 SGHTA, CDR2 FQGNSA. V was pared by 3 bases and J by 4 bases, with 19 bases between. The CDR3 bases are TGTGCCAGCAGCTTGATTTCAGGGGCCCCATCTTACGAGCAGTACTTC. Protein: CASSLISGAPSYEQYF.

The rearrangement uses TRBV19 and TRBJ2-2, with 7 bases identical to TRBD2. Germline CDR1 and CDR2: LNHDA and SQIVND (reference sequence). The CDR3 length is 17 residues. The V segment lost 3 bases and the J segment 5 bases; nucleotides outside the gene matches: 12. The CDR3 region has the DNA TGTGCCAGTAGTATGGGGGTTGAGCGGGGAACGACCGGGGAGCTGTTTTTT. It encodes CASSMGVERGTTGELFF.

The chain combines TRBV7-3 with TRBJ2-7; maybe TRBD2 (5 bases). Trimming took 5 bases from V and 2 from J, leaving 22 bases between them. The germline V gene has CDR1 SGHTA and CDR2 FQGTGA. This CDR3 region has 17 residues. DNA of the CDR3: TGTGCCAGCAGCGCCGGAGGTTCGGGTGGAAAAGCCTACGAGCAGTACTTC. This sequence encodes CASSAGGSGGKAYEQYF.

The genes are TRBV9 and TRBJ2-3; TRBD2 aligns across 7 bases. Trimming cost V 0 bases and J 1 base; bases outside gene matches: 2. Per the germline V gene, CDR1 is SGDLS and CDR2 is YYNGEE. The length of the CDR3 is 15 residues. DNA for the CDR3: TGTGCCAGCAGCGTAGATAGCGGGCGCACAGATACGCAGTATTTT. Its protein is CASSVDSGRTDTQYF.

The V call is TRBV6-2 or TRBV6-3, the J call TRBJ2-1, with 8 bases lining up with TRBD1. The V and J ends lost 0 bases and 6 bases, in that order; junction bases with no gene match: 7. Germline assignment: CDR1 MNHEY and CDR2 SVGEGT. The CDR3 runs to 16 residues. Written as DNA, the CDR3 is TGTGCCAGCAGTTACTCCTCCAGGGGGCCTGGCAATGAGCAGTTCTTC. Its protein is CASSYSSRGPGNEQFF.

The chain has TRBV27 and TRBJ1-1; D ambiguous. The CDR3 extends over 11 amino acids. Trimming removed 7 bases at V and 6 bases at J, with 9 bases between. Per germline, CDR1 MNHEY and CDR2 SMNVEV (reference sequence). CDR3 in DNA: TGTGCCAGCAACGGGTATGCTGAAGCTTTCTTT. It yields the protein CASNGYAEAFF.

The rearrangement links TRBV5-1 to TRBJ1-6; TRBD1 aligns across 10 bases. J gave up 6 bases and V 4 bases, and 4 bases lay outside the gene matches. The CDR3 runs 15 residues. The germline gives CDR1 SGHRS, CDR2 YFSETQ. CDR3 region: CASSPTGGGNSPLHF. The CDR3 DNA follows: TGCGCCAGCAGCCCGACAGGGGGCGGTAATTCACCCCTCCACTTT.

This chain connects TRBV11-2 to TRBJ1-2; possibly TRBD1 for D (5 bases). The length of the CDR3 is 17 residues. Per the germline V gene, CDR1 is SGHAT and CDR2 is FQNNGV. V was clipped by 2 bases and J by 2 bases, with 18 bases between them. The CDR3 DNA is TGTGCCAGCAGCTTACCGGCAACCGTGGGGGGGAACTATGGCTACACCTTC. Amino acids: CASSLPATVGGNYGYTF.

This clone was counted once. The V gene is TRBV5-1, the J gene TRBJ2-3, with 10 nucleotides matching TRBD1. Trimming took 4 bases from V and 5 from J; bases not matched to a gene: 10. CDR3 length: 16 amino acids. Looked up from germline, CDR1 is SGHRS and CDR2 is YFSETQ. CDR3 sequence (DNA): TGCGCCAGCAGCCGCTCCGGGACAGGGGCGGAAGATACGCAGTATTTT. Protein: CASSRSGTGAEDTQYF.

The V call is TRBV9, the J call TRBJ1-2; weak D call: TRBD1 (5 bases). From germline, CDR1 is SGDLS and CDR2 YYNGEE. This CDR3 has 13 residues. The germline V and J ends were trimmed by 0 bases and 8 bases, with 11 bases remaining between them. CDR3 sequence reads: CASSVGQGRGYTF. The CDR3, as DNA: TGTGCCAGCAGCGTAGGTCAGGGTCGAGGCTACACCTTC.

This sequence joins TRBV7-2 and TRBJ1-3, with D tentatively TRBD1 (6 bases). The V and J ends lost 4 bases and 4 bases respectively, with 14 bases between them. CDR3 length: 15 amino acids. Germline lookup yields CDR1 SGHTA and CDR2 FQGNSA. CDR3 nucleotides: TGTGCCAGCAGCTCAACTCCCAGGGGCGGAAACACCATATATTTT. It codes for CASSSTPRGGNTIYF.

This clone showed up just once. The V and J genes are TRBV6-5 and TRBJ2-4, with D possibly being TRBD1 (6 bases). The V end lost 0 bases, the J end lost 8 bases, and 14 bases lay between the germline ends. The CDR3 has 15 amino acids. The V gene's germline CDR1 is MNHEY and CDR2 SVGAGI. CDR3 bases: TGTGCCAGCAGTTACTCGACCAGGGGCCGGGACATTCAGTACTTC. Translating it yields CASSYSTRGRDIQYF.

This clone showed up just once. The chain links TRBV12-3 or TRBV12-4 to TRBJ1-3; unclear D gene. Between the trimmed V and J ends, which lost 2 bases and 4 bases, there was a span of 6 bases. The CDR3 is 13 residues long. The CDR3 DNA is TGTGCCAGCAGTTTATTCTTAGGAAACACCATATATTTT. Translation: CASSLFLGNTIYF.

V is TRBV7-2 and J is TRBJ1-1; D gene ambiguous. CDR1 and CDR2 (germline): SGHTA, FQGNSA. This CDR3 spans 14 amino acids. Trimming cost V 6 bases and J 3 bases, with 14 bases left between them. The chain's CDR3 is CASRDRGGYTEAFF. CDR3 DNA sequence: TGTGCCAGCAGAGATAGAGGAGGGTACACTGAAGCTTTCTTT.

The chain is built from TRBV10-1 and TRBJ1-4, with D possibly TRBD1 on 6 matching bases. The CDR3 length is 14 residues. Germline CDR1 is WNHNN and CDR2 is SYGVQD (reference sequence). Trimming removed 2 bases from V and 7 bases from J, with 11 bases in between. The CDR3 here is CASSEGGSGEKLFF. The CDR3 DNA is TGCGCCAGCAGTGAGGGGGGCTCAGGTGAAAAACTGTTTTTT.

The chain links TRBV7-2 to TRBJ2-3; tentatively, D is TRBD2 (6 bases). Trimming stripped 5 bases from V and 0 bases from J, with 9 bases between. Per the germline V gene, CDR1 is SGHTA and CDR2 is FQGNSA. CDR3 length: 14 residues. CDR3 DNA sequence: TGTGCCAGCAGCCAGGACTATAGCACAGATACGCAGTATTTT. It yields the protein CASSQDYSTDTQYF.

The chain couples TRBV19 to TRBJ1-1; tentative D call: TRBD1 (6 bases). This CDR3 comprises 16 residues. V was cut by 8 bases and J by 2 bases, with 21 bases left in between. CDR1 and CDR2 (germline): LNHDA, SQIVND (reference sequence). The CDR3 DNA reads TGTGCCAGTCGCTCCCAGACCAGGGGTGTTAACACTGAAGCTTTCTTT. Its translation: CASRSQTRGVNTEAFF. Full variable domain (outside the CDR3, taken from reference TRBV19 and TRBJ1-1): DGGITQSPKYLFRKEGQNVTLSCEQNLNHDAMYWYRQDPGQGLRLIYYSQIVNDFQKGDIAEGYSVSREKKESFPLTVTSAQKNPTAFYLCASRSQTRGVNTEAFFGQGTRLTVV.

In this sample, this clone turned up once. The rearrangement uses TRBV7-9 and TRBJ2-5; TRBD1 aligns across 9 bases. This CDR3 spans 15 amino acids. V shed 3 bases and J 5 bases; nucleotides not matched to a gene: 7. From germline, CDR1 is SEHNR and CDR2 FQNEAQ (reference sequence). The CDR3 loop is CASSLGTGGPETQYF. The DNA of the CDR3 is TGTGCCAGCAGCTTGGGAACAGGGGGCCCTGAGACCCAGTACTTC.

The V call is TRBV14, the J call TRBJ2-5, with TRBD2 matching over 13 bases. Germline CDR1 reads SGHDN; CDR2 reads FVKESK. CDR3 length: 15 residues. V lost 6 bases, J lost 4 bases, and 5 bases stayed unmatched. The CDR3 spells CASSRTSGGGETQYF. CDR3 DNA: TGTGCCAGCAGTCGGACTAGCGGGGGAGGAGAGACCCAGTACTTC.

The rearrangement joins TRBV19 to TRBJ1-3; no clear D gene. The CDR3 length is 16 residues. Trimming took off 7 bases at V and 0 bases at J, with 16 bases between the two ends. Germline values: CDR1 LNHDA, CDR2 SQIVND (reference sequence). Here the CDR3 DNA reads TGTGCCAGTAAGCGGGAGAGACGGAACTCTGGAAACACCATATATTTT. This sequence encodes CASKRERRNSGNTIYF.

The J gene is TRBJ1-5, the V gene TRBV4-3, with TRBD1 matching 11 bases. This CDR3 is built from 14 residues. V shed 3 bases and J 7 bases; nucleotides not matched to a gene: 2. The germline gives CDR1 LGHNA, CDR2 YSLEER. CDR3 region: CASSHGQGAQPQHF. The CDR3 DNA follows: TGCGCCAGCAGCCACGGACAGGGGGCCCAGCCCCAGCATTTT.

The CDR3 nucleotides are TGCGCCAGCAGCCTGGACAGGGGAACTGAAGCTTTCTTT. It translates to CASSLDRGTEAFF. This chain connects TRBV5-1 to TRBJ1-1; 9 bases are shared with TRBD1. The length of the CDR3 is 13 residues. Looked up from germline, CDR1 is SGHRS and CDR2 is YFSETQ. Trimming cost V 4 bases and J 5 bases; bases outside gene matches: 3.

This sequence joins TRBV5-5 and TRBJ2-7; D remains unclear. CDR1 SGHKS and CDR2 YYEKEE come from the germline V gene (reference sequence). This CDR3 region has 14 residues. Trimming cost V 1 base and J 7 bases, with 15 bases left between them. Here the CDR3 DNA reads TGTGCCAGCAGCTTGAATTATGACTCCGGGGAGCAGTACTTC. Amino acid sequence: CASSLNYDSGEQYF. The entire variable domain, with the rest obtained from reference TRBV5-5 and TRBJ2-7, is as follows: DAGVTQSPTHLIKTRGQQVTLRCSPISGHKSVSWYQQVLGQGPQFIFQYYEKEERGRGNFPDRFSARQFPNYSSELNVNALLLGDSALYLCASSLNYDSGEQYFGPGTRLTVT.

The genes are TRBV5-4 and TRBJ2-7; 7 bases agree with TRBD2. Per the germline V gene, CDR1 is SGHNT and CDR2 is YYREEE (reference sequence). The CDR3 length is 15 residues. Losses at the gene ends were 2 bases for V and 3 bases for J; bases not matched to a gene: 8. Here the CDR3 DNA reads TGTGCCAGCAGCTTTCGGGAGGCCGAGGGCTACGAGCAGTACTTC. Protein product: CASSFREAEGYEQYF.

This chain uses TRBV6-1 with TRBJ2-3; TRBD2 matches at 7 bases. The CDR3 contains 14 residues. The germline gives CDR1 MNHNS, CDR2 SASEGT. Losses at the gene ends were 5 bases for V and 2 bases for J; bases not matched to a gene: 4. CDR3 amino acids: CASSPAGNTDTQYF. As DNA, the CDR3 is TGTGCCAGCAGTCCAGCGGGGAACACAGATACGCAGTATTTT.

The rearrangement joins TRBV2 to TRBJ1-2; tentatively, D is TRBD1 (6 bases). The CDR3 is made up of 13 amino acids. V lost 4 bases to trimming and J lost 6 bases, with 12 bases between them. Germline V gene sequence: CDR1 SNHLY, CDR2 FYNNEI. The chain's CDR3 is CASSAVGAHGYTF. The DNA of the CDR3 is TGTGCCAGCAGTGCCGTGGGGGCGCATGGCTACACCTTC.

A word on this clone: An end of the junction does not agree with germline; a read error may underlie this. The gene calls are TRBV7-7 and TRBJ2-2, with 9 bases that match TRBD2. The CDR3 spans 16 residues. Germline CDR1 is SSHAT and CDR2 is FNYEAQ (reference sequence). For the CDR3, the DNA is TGTGCTAGCAGCGTGGCGGGGGGGGCCGTCGCCGGGGAGCTGTTTTTT. This gives the protein CASSVAGGAVAGELFF.

CDR3 region: CASSIDRGHPNDQETQYF. CDR3 nucleotide sequence: TGTGCCAGTAGTATAGACAGGGGGCACCCAAATGACCAAGAGACCCAGTACTTC. The V and J genes are TRBV19 and TRBJ2-5, with 8 bases fitting TRBD1. The J segment lost 0 bases and the V segment lost 0 bases, leaving 9 bases of the junction unmatched. Germline CDR1 is LNHDA and CDR2 is SQIVND (reference sequence). The CDR3 totals 18 residues.

This clone was counted only a few times. The V gene is TRBV6-2 or TRBV6-3, the J gene TRBJ1-3, with 7 bases that match TRBD1. After removal of 6 bases from V and 4 bases from J, the junction contained 9 bases not matched to a gene. This CDR3 region has 15 residues. In germline, CDR1 is MNHEY, CDR2 SVGEGT. The CDR3 DNA is TGTGCCAGCAGCCCCGGGACAGCTCTAGGAAACACCATATATTTT. It encodes CASSPGTALGNTIYF.